This T cell receptor (beta chain) stems from a study of metastatic and nonmetastatic thyroid tumors. V shed 2 bases and J shed 4 bases, with 10 bases lying between them. The CDR3 runs 14 residues. Germline V gives CDR1 SGDLS, CDR2 YYNGEE. TCRdb re-called the PCR reads via MiXCR. Of just under 45,000 clones listed, about 3.3% are singletons. Thyroid surgery was performed in patients who had received no treatment beforehand. In its sample, this clone was seen many times. The chain recombines TRBV9 with TRBJ1-3; possibly TRBD1 for D (5 bases). The specimen sequenced was blood. The TCR sequence derives from a female donor with papillary thyroid cancer or a benign thyroid nodule (not recorded which). Some clones in this sample may be carry-over from other donors' samples. The CDR3 loop is CASSVQGIGNTIYF. CDR3 in DNA: TGTGCCAGCAGCGTTCAGGGTATCGGAAACACCATATATTTT.